This TCR beta chain was identified during a study of OX40 agonist ivuxolimab in advanced cancers. Whole-study context: Patients were treated with ivuxolimab, an agonistic anti-OX40 (CD134) antibody.

Profiling relied on immunoSEQ multiplex PCR, and the TCRdb table lists in-frame clones only, not all of them. Of 33,000 or so clones in the sample, less than 80% were seen once. Whole-study findings and limits: There was clonal expansion of CD4+ and CD8+ blood T cells by week 6 at 0.1 to 3.0 mg/kg.

With respect to this clone: Its antigen is currently unknown.

Germline V gene data show CDR1 as MGHRA and CDR2 as YSYEKL. Trimming took off 4 bases at V and 5 bases at J, with 15 bases between the two ends. The CDR3 is 14 amino acids. Source: CD4+ or CD8+ T cells sorted from blood, taken in a trial of the OX40 agonist ivuxolimab. The J gene is TRBJ2-7, the V gene TRBV4-1; D perhaps matches TRBD2 (5 bases). The origin of this receptor is an adult with an advanced solid tumor such as melanoma, head and neck, liver or kidney cancer. DNA for the CDR3: TGCGCCAGCAGCCGGCTGAGTAGAGGGAACGAGCAGTACTTC. The encoded protein is CASSRLSRGNEQYF.